The rows below give T cell receptor beta chains drawn from one sample of a study of cytomegalovirus exposure and HLA in healthy donors. The assay was immunoSEQ multiplex PCR, and TCRdb's table has in-frame clones only and misses some. The repertoire holds under 150,000 clones, with roughly four fifths as singletons. Sample: PBMCs. The receptors shown here come from a woman aged 45-65 years in good health and CMV-seropositive. Both conserved end residues are part of each CDR3. The D gene is left open where the match is weak. Some rows have no size entry. The others give once, few or many, or a class for an expanded clone.

cdr3_nt,cdr3_aa,d_call,clone_size,j_call,v_call
TGCGCCAGCAGCCCCAGGGTAAACACCGGGGAGCTGTTTTTT,CASSPRVNTGELFF,NA,NA,TRBJ2-2,TRBV5-1
TGTGCCAGCACTCAAGGACAGGGTATGAATTCACCCCTCCACTTT,CASTQGQGMNSPLHF,TRBD1,NA,TRBJ1-6,TRBV9
TGTGCCAGCAGTTACTCGGGCAGGGCCTACGAGCAGTACTTC,CASSYSGRAYEQYF,NA,NA,TRBJ2-7,TRBV6-5
TGTGCCAGCGGAGTCGGGGGGTACGAGCAGTACTTC,CASGVGGYEQYF,TRBD2,NA,TRBJ2-7,TRBV9
TGTGCCTGGAGTTTGACGAGGGACAGTCTTAGCAATCAGCCCCAGCATTTT,CAWSLTRDSLSNQPQHF,TRBD1,NA,TRBJ1-5,TRBV30
TGTGCCAGCAGCTTCGGTGGCAATCAGCCCCAGCATTTT,CASSFGGNQPQHF,NA,NA,TRBJ1-5,TRBV7-2
TGTGCCAGCAGTCGGAGGGGCAAATCCTCCTACGAGCAGTACTTC,CASSRRGKSSYEQYF,NA,NA,TRBJ2-7,TRBV6-5
TGTGCCAGTAGTATCTCGATTCAGGATCTTAGCACAGATACGCAGTATTTT,CASSISIQDLSTDTQYF,NA,NA,TRBJ2-3,TRBV19
TGTGCCAGCAGTTCGAGACAGATATCCGTCGAGCAGTACTTC,CASSSRQISVEQYF,NA,NA,TRBJ2-7,TRBV27
TGTGCCAGCAGCTGGGGACAGGCAGAACCTGAGCAGTTCTTC,CASSWGQAEPEQFF,TRBD1,few,TRBJ2-1,TRBV7-9
TGTGCCAGCTCACCACCGCGACAGGGATTTTCCTATGGCTACACCTTC,CASSPPRQGFSYGYTF,TRBD1,NA,TRBJ1-2,TRBV18
TGTGCCAGCAGTTTATCCCCTCCCCGACAGGGAGGAGAGACCCAGTACTTC,CASSLSPPRQGGETQYF,NA,NA,TRBJ2-5,TRBV27
TGTGCCAGCAGCTTATCCAGGGGAGGGGTTTCCACTGAAGCTTTCTTT,CASSLSRGGVSTEAFF,NA,few,TRBJ1-1,TRBV7-3
TGTGCCAGCAGTTACTCGAGCGTCAGGGTGAGCGAGCAGTACTTC,CASSYSSVRVSEQYF,NA,once,TRBJ2-7,TRBV6-6
TGTGCCAGTAGCCCCTTGGGGGACAGAGGGGAGCTGTTTTTT,CASSPLGDRGELFF,TRBD1,NA,TRBJ2-2,TRBV19
TGTGCCAGCAGCTGGGACAGGGATGGGACCCAGTACTTC,CASSWDRDGTQYF,TRBD1,NA,TRBJ2-5,TRBV5-4
TGCAGCGTTGGGCCTCCAGGGGAAGTCTATGGCTACACCTTC,CSVGPPGEVYGYTF,NA,NA,TRBJ1-2,TRBV29-1
TGTGCTAGCAGCTTAGGGACTAGTATCCTCCAAGAGACCCAGTACTTC,CASSLGTSILQETQYF,TRBD2,NA,TRBJ2-5,TRBV7-7
TGTGCCAGCAGCTTACGCGCTACCACAGATACGCAGTATTTT,CASSLRATTDTQYF,NA,NA,TRBJ2-3,TRBV7-9
TGCGCCAGCAGCCCGCGCGATCGGGATGGCTACACCTTC,CASSPRDRDGYTF,NA,few,TRBJ1-2,TRBV5-1
TGTGCCGTTAGGGGTGAGGGACTCTATGGCTACACCTTC,CAVRGEGLYGYTF,NA,NA,TRBJ1-2,TRBV6-5
TGCGCCAGCAGCTTGGCAGGGGCGGATTCACCCCTCCACTTT,CASSLAGADSPLHF,NA,NA,TRBJ1-6,TRBV5-1
TGCGCCAGCAGTGACATTAGGAACACTGAAGCTTTCTTT,CASSDIRNTEAFF,NA,NA,TRBJ1-1,TRBV5-1
TGCGCCAGCAGCCCCACAGCGGGGGGCAATCAGCCCCAGCATTTT,CASSPTAGGNQPQHF,NA,NA,TRBJ1-5,TRBV4-1
TGTGCCAGCAGCCCCGGACTGGATTCACCCCTCCACTTT,CASSPGLDSPLHF,NA,NA,TRBJ1-6,TRBV7-3
TGTGCCAGCAGCTTGAGCCTAGCTAACGACGAGCAGTACTTC,CASSLSLANDEQYF,NA,NA,TRBJ2-7,TRBV5-5
TGCAGCGTTGTGAGCGGTAATGAAAAACTGTTTTTT,CSVVSGNEKLFF,NA,once,TRBJ1-4,TRBV29-1
TGTGCCAGCAGCTCAGGACAGGGTGGTTCCTATGGCTACACCTTC,CASSSGQGGSYGYTF,TRBD1,NA,TRBJ1-2,TRBV7-9
TGCGCCAGCAGAAACCTAGCGGTTCAAGAGACCCAGTACTTC,CASRNLAVQETQYF,TRBD2,NA,TRBJ2-5,TRBV5-1
TGTGCCAGCAGCTTATCCACGACAACAGATACGCAGTATTTT,CASSLSTTTDTQYF,NA,NA,TRBJ2-3,TRBV7-2
TGTGCCAGCTCAGGGGGTTCGAGCTCCTACAATGAGCAGTTCTTC,CASSGGSSSYNEQFF,TRBD1,few,TRBJ2-1,TRBV7-2
TGCACCAGCAGCCTAAGTTCGGGGGGCCATAACACCGGGGAGCTGTTTTTT,CTSSLSSGGHNTGELFF,NA,few,TRBJ2-2,TRBV1
TGTGCCTGGAGTGTGACCTTGAAGGAGGGCTACACCTTC,CAWSVTLKEGYTF,NA,NA,TRBJ1-2,TRBV30
TGTGCCAGCATGGGGACTACCTCCTACAATGAGCAGTTCTTC,CASMGTTSYNEQFF,TRBD2,NA,TRBJ2-1,TRBV6-1
TGTGCCAGCACTTCAGGGGCGAACACTGAAGCTTTCTTT,CASTSGANTEAFF,NA,few,TRBJ1-1,TRBV28
TGTGCCAGCAGGGGTAGGGGGCGAGTTGCAGATACGCAGTATTTT,CASRGRGRVADTQYF,TRBD1,NA,TRBJ2-3,TRBV6-4
TGTGCCACTACCGCGGGGGCCCGCACAGATACGCAGTATTTT,CATTAGARTDTQYF,NA,NA,TRBJ2-3,TRBV15
TGTGCCAGCAGCTCATACCGGGACATAGAAAATGAGCAGTTCTTC,CASSSYRDIENEQFF,NA,once,TRBJ2-1,TRBV5-4
TGTGCCAGCAACCTTATGGCGGGGGCTGGGGAGACCCAGTACTTC,CASNLMAGAGETQYF,NA,NA,TRBJ2-5,TRBV7-2
TGTGCCAGCAGTGCCGCCGCCGGGGGGGAAGAAAATCAGCCCCAGCATTTT,CASSAAAGGEENQPQHF,NA,once,TRBJ1-5,TRBV6-7
TGTGCCAGCAAAGGTGGACAGGGGCAGGTTGGCTACACCTTC,CASKGGQGQVGYTF,TRBD1,NA,TRBJ1-2,TRBV2
TGTGCCAGCAGACGAAACCATGGAGGGAACACTGAAGCTTTCTTT,CASRRNHGGNTEAFF,NA,NA,TRBJ1-1,TRBV27
TGTGCCAGCAGCTTATGGGAGGGGGGATACAAAAACATTCAGTACTTC,CASSLWEGGYKNIQYF,NA,NA,TRBJ2-4,TRBV7-8
TGTGCCAGCAGCATCGGACAGGGGGAAACTGAAGCTTTCTTT,CASSIGQGETEAFF,TRBD1,NA,TRBJ1-1,TRBV7-9
TGTGCCAGCTCACCAGGAGGGGAAGAGCAGTACTTC,CASSPGGEEQYF,NA,NA,TRBJ2-7,TRBV18
TGTGCCAGTAGTATAGGGGGACAGGGGGCTCGGGAGACCCAGTACTTC,CASSIGGQGARETQYF,TRBD1,few,TRBJ2-5,TRBV19
TGTGCCAGCAGCATGCTAGCGGGGGCCTCCTACGAGCAGTACTTC,CASSMLAGASYEQYF,TRBD2,NA,TRBJ2-7,TRBV7-3
TGCGCCAGCAGTGAGACTAGCGGGGGATCCTACGAGCAGTACTTC,CASSETSGGSYEQYF,TRBD2,NA,TRBJ2-7,TRBV2
TGTGCCAGCAGCTTACGGGAAGTCCATCACGAGCAGTACTTC,CASSLREVHHEQYF,NA,NA,TRBJ2-7,TRBV7-9
TGTGCCAGCAGTGTGACAGGCCTTTATGGCTACACCTTC,CASSVTGLYGYTF,NA,few,TRBJ1-2,TRBV28
TGTGCCAGCAGCGTTCGGGACAACTACGAGCAGTACTTC,CASSVRDNYEQYF,NA,NA,TRBJ2-7,TRBV9
TGTGCCAGCAGCCAACTGGGACAGGGAAATGAAAAACTGTTTTTT,CASSQLGQGNEKLFF,TRBD1,NA,TRBJ1-4,TRBV14
TGTGCCAGCAGCTTGGGGGGGGATCAGCCCCAGCATTTT,CASSLGGDQPQHF,NA,NA,TRBJ1-5,TRBV7-2
TGTGCCAGCATCCTCTCGCCAGCGGGAGGTTATAGTACGCAGTATTTT,CASILSPAGGYSTQYF,TRBD2,NA,TRBJ2-3,TRBV7-9
TGTGCCAGCAGTGAGGCGGGGATCTCCTACAATGAGCAGTTCTTC,CASSEAGISYNEQFF,NA,once,TRBJ2-1,TRBV2